Each of the 4 T cell receptor beta chains below was sequenced from the same sample in a study of human T cells and chemical hapten exposure. Time point: patch test 1, 2 weeks after DPC sensitization. The treatment denotes: therapeutic diphenylcyclopropenone sensitization with weekly scalp DPC. TCRdb reprocessed the RACE reads with MiXCR, giving one entry per CDR3 protein. The sample holds around 99,000 distinct CDR3 sequences, roughly 12% seen once. The sequences come from whole blood, collected in connection with sensitization to the hapten diphenylcyclopropenone (DPC). These receptors came from a woman in her forties with alopecia areata. Some clones in this sample may be carry-over from other donors' samples.

This clonotype was seen a few times. The V and J genes are TRBV20-1 and TRBJ2-7; 7 bases are a match to TRBD1. Germline CDR1 reads DFQATT; CDR2 reads SNEGSKA (reference sequence). The trim removed 1 base at V and 0 bases at J, leaving 12 bases unmatched. The CDR3 covers 17 residues. The CDR3 DNA reads TGCAGTGCTAGAGGCCAAAATCGGGACAGAAGCTCCTACGAGCAGTACTTC. Translating it yields CSARGQNRDRSSYEQYF.

V is TRBV30 and J is TRBJ2-5; maybe TRBD2 (6 bases). V lost 0 bases and J lost 5, with 16 bases in between. The CDR3 is 15 residues long. Germline lookup yields CDR1 GTSNPN and CDR2 SVGIG (reference sequence). This chain's CDR3 is CAWSVPRGYTETQYF. CDR3 bases: TGTGCCTGGAGTGTACCTCGGGGGTACACGGAGACCCAGTACTTC.

This chain links TRBV7-2 with TRBJ2-5, with D perhaps assigned TRBD1 or TRBD2 (5 bases each). This CDR3 contains 14 residues. CDR1 and CDR2 from the germline V gene are SGHTA and FQGNSA. Trimming removed 5 bases at V and 2 bases at J, with 12 bases between. This CDR3 is CASSAMGVQETQYF. The DNA for the CDR3 is TGTGCCAGCAGCGCTATGGGGGTGCAAGAGACCCAGTACTTC.

The rearrangement joins TRBV12-3 or TRBV12-4 to TRBJ1-1; D ambiguous. The V end was cut by 5 bases, the J end by 2 bases, with 24 bases between. The CDR3 spans 18 residues. The CDR3 DNA follows: TGTGCCAGCAGTCCAGCCTTGTTTCTGGCAGGACCTAACACTGAAGCTTTCTTT. This gives the protein CASSPALFLAGPNTEAFF.